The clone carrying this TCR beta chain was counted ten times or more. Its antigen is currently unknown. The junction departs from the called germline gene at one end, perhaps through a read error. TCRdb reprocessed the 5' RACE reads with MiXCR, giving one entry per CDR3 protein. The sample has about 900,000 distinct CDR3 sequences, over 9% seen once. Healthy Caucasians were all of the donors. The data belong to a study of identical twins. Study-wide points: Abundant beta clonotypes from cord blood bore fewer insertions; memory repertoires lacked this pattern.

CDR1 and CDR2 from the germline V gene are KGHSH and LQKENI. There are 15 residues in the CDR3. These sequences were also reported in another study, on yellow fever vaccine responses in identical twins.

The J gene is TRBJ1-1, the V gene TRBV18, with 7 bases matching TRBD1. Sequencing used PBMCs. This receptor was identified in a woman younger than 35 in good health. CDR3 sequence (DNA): TGCGCCAGCAGCCCCCCGGGCAGGGGGGGCACTGAAGCTTTCTTT. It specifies CASSPPGRGGTEAFF.